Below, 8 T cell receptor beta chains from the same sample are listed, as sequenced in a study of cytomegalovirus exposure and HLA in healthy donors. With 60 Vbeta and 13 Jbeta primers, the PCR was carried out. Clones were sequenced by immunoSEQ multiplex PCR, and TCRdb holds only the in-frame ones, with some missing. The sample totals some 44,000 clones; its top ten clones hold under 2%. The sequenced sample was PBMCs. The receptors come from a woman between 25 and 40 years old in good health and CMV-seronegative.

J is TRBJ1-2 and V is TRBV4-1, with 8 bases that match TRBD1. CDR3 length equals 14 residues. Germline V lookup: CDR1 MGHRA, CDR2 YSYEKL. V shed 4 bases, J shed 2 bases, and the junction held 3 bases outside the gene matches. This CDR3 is CASSPSGGNYGYTF. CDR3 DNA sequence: TGCGCCAGCAGCCCGTCAGGGGGCAACTATGGCTACACCTTC.

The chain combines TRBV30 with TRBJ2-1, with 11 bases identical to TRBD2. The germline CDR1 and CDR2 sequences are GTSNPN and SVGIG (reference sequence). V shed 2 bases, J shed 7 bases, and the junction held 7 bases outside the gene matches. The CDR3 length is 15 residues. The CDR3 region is CAWSRLAGTLNEQFF. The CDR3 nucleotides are TGTGCCTGGAGTCGACTAGCGGGAACCCTAAATGAGCAGTTCTTC.

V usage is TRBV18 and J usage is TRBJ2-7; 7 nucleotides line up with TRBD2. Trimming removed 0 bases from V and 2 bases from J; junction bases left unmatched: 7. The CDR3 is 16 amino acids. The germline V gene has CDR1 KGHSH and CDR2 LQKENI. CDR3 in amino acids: CASSPPVSGRTYEQYF. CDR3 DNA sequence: TGTGCCAGCTCACCACCGGTTAGCGGGCGGACCTACGAGCAGTACTTC.

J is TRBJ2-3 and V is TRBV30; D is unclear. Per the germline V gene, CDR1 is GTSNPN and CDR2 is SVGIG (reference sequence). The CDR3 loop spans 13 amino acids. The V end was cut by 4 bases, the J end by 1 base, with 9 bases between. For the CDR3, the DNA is TGTGCCTGGACGGGTTGGGGCACAGATACGCAGTATTTT. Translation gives CAWTGWGTDTQYF. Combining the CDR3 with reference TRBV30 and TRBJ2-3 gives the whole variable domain SQTIHQWPATLVQPVGSPLSLECTVEGTSNPNLYWYRQAAGRGLQLLFYSVGIGQISSEVPQNLSASRPQDRQFILSSKKLLLSDSGFYLCAWTGWGTDTQYFGPGTRLTVL.

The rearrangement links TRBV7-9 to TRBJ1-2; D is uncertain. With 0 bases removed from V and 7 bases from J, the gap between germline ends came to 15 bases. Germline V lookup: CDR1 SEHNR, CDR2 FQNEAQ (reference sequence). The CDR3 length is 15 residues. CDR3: CASSLARRPGGGYTF. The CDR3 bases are TGTGCCAGCAGCTTAGCACGGCGGCCGGGAGGTGGCTACACCTTC. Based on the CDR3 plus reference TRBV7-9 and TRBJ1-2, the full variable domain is DTGVSQNPRHKITKRGQNVTFRCDPISEHNRLYWYRQTLGQGPEFLTYFQNEAQLEKSRLLSDRFSAERPKGSFSTLEIQRTEQGDSAMYLCASSLARRPGGGYTFGSGTRLTVV.

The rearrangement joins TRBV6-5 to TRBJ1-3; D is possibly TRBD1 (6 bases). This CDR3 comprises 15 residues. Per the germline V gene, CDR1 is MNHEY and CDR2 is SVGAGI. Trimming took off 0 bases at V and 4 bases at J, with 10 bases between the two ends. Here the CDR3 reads CASSYSGTTGNTIYF. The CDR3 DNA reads TGTGCCAGCAGTTACTCCGGGACAACCGGAAACACCATATATTTT.

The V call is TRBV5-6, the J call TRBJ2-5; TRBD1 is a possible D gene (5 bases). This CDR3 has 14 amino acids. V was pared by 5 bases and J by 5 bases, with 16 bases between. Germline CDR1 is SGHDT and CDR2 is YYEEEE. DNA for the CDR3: TGTGCCAGCAGTAATAAGGGGTGGACGGAGACCCAGTACTTC. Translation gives CASSNKGWTETQYF.

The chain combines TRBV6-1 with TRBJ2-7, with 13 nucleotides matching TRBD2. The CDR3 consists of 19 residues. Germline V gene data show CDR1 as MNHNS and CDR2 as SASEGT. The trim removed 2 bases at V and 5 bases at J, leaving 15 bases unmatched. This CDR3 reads CASSEKRLAGGPLRHEQYF. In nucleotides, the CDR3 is TGTGCCAGCAGTGAAAAGAGACTAGCGGGAGGCCCCCTCCGTCACGAGCAGTACTTC.